The clone carrying this TCR beta chain was counted a few times. As yet, its antigen is unknown. The PCR employed 60 Vbeta primers together with 13 Jbeta primers. Clones were read by immunoSEQ multiplex PCR, and TCRdb kept only the in-frame ones, dropping some. The table shows about 120,000 clones, with more than 65% occurring only once. This sample stems from a study of cytomegalovirus exposure and HLA in healthy donors. About the research overall: In terms of ancestry, the Caucasian-associated cluster contained 81% of the 398 genotyped donors.

The CDR3 spans 15 residues. The V gene lost 0 bases and the J gene lost 10 bases, with 18 bases spanning the gap. CDR1 and CDR2 (germline): MNHNS, SASEGT. Study-level findings and limits: Sequencing likely caused a cluster of highly shared sequence variants. A missense DCLRE1C variant was associated with V- and J-gene trimming of TCR beta chains in a later analysis, and an independent cohort replicated the association.

V usage is TRBV6-1 and J usage is TRBJ1-1; D is possibly TRBD1 (6 bases). Sequencing was performed on PBMCs. The TCR originated in a man younger than 35 in good health and CMV-seropositive. The CDR3 nucleotides are TGTGCCAGCAGTGAAGCGTTCTCGTTCGGACAGCCAGCTTTCTTT. This encodes CASSEAFSFGQPAFF.